What follows is one T cell receptor beta chain and its context. This entry is derived from a study of blood T cell repertoires in COVID-19. Study overall: There were acute and convalescent COVID-19 samples, and they came from the United States, Italy and Spain. T cells, B-cell-depleted T cells, or PBMCs provided the cDNA or gDNA that served as material.

Study processing details: Reference gene primer amplification in the assay estimated nucleated cell counts. Using immunoSEQ multiplex PCR, the repertoire was profiled, and TCRdb retains in-frame clones only, with some absent. The V and J calls and clone size were taken over from that table, and D and trimming were inferred from the DNA. The table records under 250,000 clones, over 80% of them present only once. Trimming took off 10 bases at V and 6 bases at J, with 7 bases between the two ends. The CDR3 covers 10 residues. Germline V lookup: CDR1 MNHEY, CDR2 SVGAGI. The sequenced material came from peripheral blood. The receptor comes from a man aged 40-55 years with acute or convalescent COVID-19. The chain couples TRBV6-5 to TRBJ2-1; D remains unclear. CDR3 region: CATYPNEQFF. CDR3 nucleotides: TGTGCCACCTACCCCAATGAGCAGTTCTTC.